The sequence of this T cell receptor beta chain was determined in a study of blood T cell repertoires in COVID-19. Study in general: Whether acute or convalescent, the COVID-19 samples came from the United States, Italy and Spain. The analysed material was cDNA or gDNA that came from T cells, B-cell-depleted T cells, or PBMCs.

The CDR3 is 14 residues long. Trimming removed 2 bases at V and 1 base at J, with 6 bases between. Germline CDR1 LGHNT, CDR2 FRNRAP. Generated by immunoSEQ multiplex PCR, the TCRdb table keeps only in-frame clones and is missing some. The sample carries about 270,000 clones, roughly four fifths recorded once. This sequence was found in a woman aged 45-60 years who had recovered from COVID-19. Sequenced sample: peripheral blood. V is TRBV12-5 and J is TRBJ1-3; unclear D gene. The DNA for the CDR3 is TGTGCTAGTGGTTTGACAGAGTCTGGAAACACCATATATTTT. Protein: CASGLTESGNTIYF.